The 8 T cell receptor beta chains below all came from one sample that was sequenced in a study of CD8 T cells in Susac syndrome. Random hexamers were used to reverse transcribe an amount of 0.5 to 1 ug RNA. MiXCR, applied by TCRdb to the immunoSEQ multiplex PCR reads, yields one record per CDR3 protein. The sample lists fewer than 200,000 distinct CDR3 sequences; 91% were seen once. The specimen was CD4+ T cells from PBMCs. The source of these receptors is a human donor with Susac syndrome.

The gene calls are TRBV2 and TRBJ1-2; D is possibly TRBD1 (6 bases). The CDR3 runs 14 residues. Germline V lookup: CDR1 SNHLY, CDR2 FYNNEI. Trimming stripped 8 bases from V and 2 bases from J, with 15 bases between. In DNA, the CDR3 is TGTGCCAGCGGCCCCGGGGGCATCAACTATGGCTACACCTTC. It encodes CASGPGGINYGYTF. Combining the CDR3 with reference TRBV2 and TRBJ1-2 gives the whole variable domain EPEVTQTPSHQVTQMGQEVILRCVPISNHLYFYWYRQILGQKVEFLVSFYNNEISEKSEIFDDQFSVERPDGSNFTLKIRSTKLEDSAMYFCASGPGGINYGYTFGSGTRLTVV.

The chain links TRBV27 to TRBJ1-1, with D tentatively TRBD1 (6 bases). Trimming shortened V by 0 bases and J by 0 bases, and 8 bases separated the two germline ends. This CDR3 comprises 15 residues. Germline CDR1 is MNHEY and CDR2 is SMNVEV (reference sequence). The CDR3 protein is CASSLSNRVNTEAFF. The DNA of the CDR3 is TGTGCCAGCAGTTTATCGAACAGGGTGAACACTGAAGCTTTCTTT.

J is TRBJ2-7 and V is TRBV7-9; TRBD1 might be the D (5 bases). V was pared by 3 bases and J by 2 bases, with 17 bases between. This CDR3 has 16 amino acids. Germline assignment: CDR1 SEHNR and CDR2 FQNEAQ (reference sequence). The CDR3 nucleotides read TGTGCCAGCAGCTTGGGCCCCTCGACAGATCCCTACGAGCAGTACTTC. Its translation: CASSLGPSTDPYEQYF. Using reference TRBV7-9 and TRBJ2-7 for the parts outside the CDR3, the full variable domain is DTGVSQNPRHKITKRGQNVTFRCDPISEHNRLYWYRQTLGQGPEFLTYFQNEAQLEKSRLLSDRFSAERPKGSFSTLEIQRTEQGDSAMYLCASSLGPSTDPYEQYFGPGTRLTVT.

The chain couples TRBV4-1 to TRBJ1-2, with no clear D. CDR1 is MGHRA, CDR2 YSYEKL, per germline. The ends were cut back, 0 bases at V and 2 bases at J, with 7 bases in the middle. This CDR3 contains 14 residues. The CDR3 is CASSQDAKNYGYTF. The CDR3 DNA follows: TGCGCCAGCAGCCAAGATGCGAAAAACTATGGCTACACCTTC.

J is TRBJ2-1 and V is TRBV28; D is unclear. Trimming shortened V by 6 bases and J by 8 bases, and 23 bases separated the two germline ends. The CDR3 has 16 residues. Germline V gives CDR1 MDHEN, CDR2 SYDVKM. This chain's CDR3 is CASRSLMKNVGYEQFF. The DNA for the CDR3 is TGTGCCAGCAGATCACTGATGAAGAACGTGGGCTATGAGCAGTTCTTC.

This clonotype appeared once. V usage is TRBV7-6 and J usage is TRBJ2-4; 7 bases are shared with TRBD1. The junction had 8 bases not matched to a gene; V was cut back by 5 bases and J by 7 bases. The CDR3 runs to 14 residues. Germline CDR1 reads SGHVS; CDR2 reads FNYEAQ. This chain's CDR3 is CASSTDREGNIQYF. The CDR3 bases are TGTGCCAGCAGCACCGACAGGGAAGGGAACATTCAGTACTTC.

CDR3 residues: CASSPGGLAHEQFF. The CDR3 DNA reads as TGTGCCAGCAGCCCCGGGGGACTAGCTCACGAGCAGTTCTTC. V and J are TRBV3-1 and TRBJ2-1; 9 bases map to TRBD2. V shed 4 bases, J shed 10 bases, and the junction held 8 bases outside the gene matches. From germline, CDR1 is LGHDT and CDR2 YNNKEL (reference sequence). The CDR3 is 14 amino acids.

The chain carries TRBV9 and TRBJ2-7; D is unclear. V was clipped by 4 bases and J by 6 bases, with 14 bases between them. Germline loops: CDR1 SGDLS, CDR2 YYNGEE. CDR3 size: 13 residues. DNA for the CDR3: TGTGCCAGCAGCCCCCGTCCCTCGGGCGAGCAGTACTTC. Protein sequence: CASSPRPSGEQYF.